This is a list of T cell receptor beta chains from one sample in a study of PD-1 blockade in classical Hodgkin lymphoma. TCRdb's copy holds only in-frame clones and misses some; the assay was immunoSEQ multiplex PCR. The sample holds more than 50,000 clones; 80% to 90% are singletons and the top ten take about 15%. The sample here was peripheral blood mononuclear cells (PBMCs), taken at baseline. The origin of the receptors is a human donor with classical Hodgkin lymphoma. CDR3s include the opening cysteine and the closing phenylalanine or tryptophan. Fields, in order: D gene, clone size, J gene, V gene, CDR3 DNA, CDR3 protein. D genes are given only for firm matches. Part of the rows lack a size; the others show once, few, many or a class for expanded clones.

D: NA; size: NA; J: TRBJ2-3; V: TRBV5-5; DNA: TGTGCCAGCAGCCTAATCACAGATACGCAGTATTTT; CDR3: CASSLITDTQYF
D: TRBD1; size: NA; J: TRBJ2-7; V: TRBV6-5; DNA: TGTGCCAGCAGTTACTCGGGGACAGGGCACGAGCAGTACTTC; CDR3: CASSYSGTGHEQYF
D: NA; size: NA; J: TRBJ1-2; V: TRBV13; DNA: TGTGCCAGCAGCCCGACGCGGGGAATGACCTATGGCTACACCTTC; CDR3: CASSPTRGMTYGYTF
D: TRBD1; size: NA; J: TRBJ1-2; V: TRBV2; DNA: TGTGCCAGCAGGAGGGACAGGGGTAGCTCGGGGGAATATGGCTACACCTTC; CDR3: CASRRDRGSSGEYGYTF
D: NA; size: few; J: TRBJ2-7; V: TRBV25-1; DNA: TGTGCCAGCAGTGAAGTAGGGACCCCCAACGAGCAGTACTTC; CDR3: CASSEVGTPNEQYF
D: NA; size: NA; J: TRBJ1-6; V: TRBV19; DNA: TGTGCCAGTAGTATAGATTATGGCAGCTCCTATAATTCACCCCTCCACTTT; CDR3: CASSIDYGSSYNSPLHF
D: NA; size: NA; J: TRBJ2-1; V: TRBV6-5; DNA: TGTGCCAGCAGTTTTTCCGGGGACAATGAGCAGTTCTTC; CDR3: CASSFSGDNEQFF
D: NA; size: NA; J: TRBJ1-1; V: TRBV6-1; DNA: TGTGCCAGCAGTGAGTCCCCAGGGTGGAACACTGAAGCTTTCTTT; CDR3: CASSESPGWNTEAFF
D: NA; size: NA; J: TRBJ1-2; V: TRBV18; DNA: TGTGCCAGCTCACCTCTCAGGGAGCCTAACTATGGCTACACCTTC; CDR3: CASSPLREPNYGYTF
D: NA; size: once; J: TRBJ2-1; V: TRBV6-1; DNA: TGTGCCAGCATCATGATTAGCTCCTACAATGAGCAGTTCTTC; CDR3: CASIMISSYNEQFF
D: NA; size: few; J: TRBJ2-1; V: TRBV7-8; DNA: TGTGCCAGCAGCTTTATGCCAGGAGAACTCAATGAGCAGTTCTTC; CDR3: CASSFMPGELNEQFF
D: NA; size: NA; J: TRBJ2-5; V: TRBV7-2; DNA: TGTGCCAGCAGCGCCGCCGGGGACCTCCAAGAGACCCAGTACTTC; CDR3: CASSAAGDLQETQYF
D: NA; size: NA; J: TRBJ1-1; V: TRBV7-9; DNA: TGTGCCAGCAGCTCCTACGGCGGGGGCATGAACACTGAAGCTTTCTTT; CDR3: CASSSYGGGMNTEAFF
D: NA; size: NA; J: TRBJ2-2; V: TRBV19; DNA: TGTGCCAGTAGTACCAGGCCTTACACCGGGGAGCTGTTTTTT; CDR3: CASSTRPYTGELFF
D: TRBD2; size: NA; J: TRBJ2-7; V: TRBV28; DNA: TGTGCCAGCAGTTTTACTAGCGGGCTCTACGAGCAGTACTTC; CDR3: CASSFTSGLYEQYF
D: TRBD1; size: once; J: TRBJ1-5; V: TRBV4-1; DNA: TGCGCCAGCAGCCAAATGGAGACAGGGTCCCGTCAGCCCCAGCATTTT; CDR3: CASSQMETGSRQPQHF
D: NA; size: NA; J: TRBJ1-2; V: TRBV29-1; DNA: TGCAGCGCCAGTTTGAACAGCAACTATGGCTACACCTTC; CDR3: CSASLNSNYGYTF
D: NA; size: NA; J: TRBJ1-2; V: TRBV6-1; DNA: TGTGCCAGCAGTGAATCAGGGGCACCGATGGAACCTAACTATGGCTACACCTTC; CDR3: CASSESGAPMEPNYGYTF
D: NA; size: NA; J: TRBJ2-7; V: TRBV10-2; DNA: TGCGCCAGCAGGGATCTCTCCTACGAGCAGTACTTC; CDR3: CASRDLSYEQYF
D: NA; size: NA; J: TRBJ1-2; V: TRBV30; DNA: TGTGCCTGGAGTAAAGGGGGGAACGCCAACTATGGCTACACCTTC; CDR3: CAWSKGGNANYGYTF
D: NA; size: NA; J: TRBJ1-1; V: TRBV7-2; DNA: TGTGCCACACGGAAGGGAGGTTTCTTT; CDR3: CATRKGGFF
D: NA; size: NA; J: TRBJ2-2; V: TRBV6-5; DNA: TGTGCCAGCAGTTATCGTAGAATCGGGGAGCTGTTTTTT; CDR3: CASSYRRIGELFF
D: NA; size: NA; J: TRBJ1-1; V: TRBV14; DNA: TGTGCCAGCAGCCAAGTGTTGGCAAGGACTGAAGCTTTCTTT; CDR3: CASSQVLARTEAFF
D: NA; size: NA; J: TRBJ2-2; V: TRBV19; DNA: TGTGCCAGTAGTGGTCATAACACCGGGGAGCTGTTTTTT; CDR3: CASSGHNTGELFF